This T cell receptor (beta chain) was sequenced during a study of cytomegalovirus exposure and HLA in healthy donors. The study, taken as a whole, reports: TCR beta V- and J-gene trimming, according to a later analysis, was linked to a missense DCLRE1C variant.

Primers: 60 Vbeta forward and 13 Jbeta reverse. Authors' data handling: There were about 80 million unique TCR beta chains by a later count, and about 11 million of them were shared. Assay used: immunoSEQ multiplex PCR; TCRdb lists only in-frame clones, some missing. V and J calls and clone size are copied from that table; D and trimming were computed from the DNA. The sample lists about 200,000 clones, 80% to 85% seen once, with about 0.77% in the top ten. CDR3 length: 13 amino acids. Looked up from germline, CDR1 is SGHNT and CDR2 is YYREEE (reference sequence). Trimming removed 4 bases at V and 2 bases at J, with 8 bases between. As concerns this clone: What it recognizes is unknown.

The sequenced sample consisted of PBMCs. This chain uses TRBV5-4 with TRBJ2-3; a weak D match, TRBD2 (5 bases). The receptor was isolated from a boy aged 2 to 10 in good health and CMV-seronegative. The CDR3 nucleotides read TGTGCCAGCAGCGGCGGGTCCACAGATACGCAGTATTTT. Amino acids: CASSGGSTDTQYF.